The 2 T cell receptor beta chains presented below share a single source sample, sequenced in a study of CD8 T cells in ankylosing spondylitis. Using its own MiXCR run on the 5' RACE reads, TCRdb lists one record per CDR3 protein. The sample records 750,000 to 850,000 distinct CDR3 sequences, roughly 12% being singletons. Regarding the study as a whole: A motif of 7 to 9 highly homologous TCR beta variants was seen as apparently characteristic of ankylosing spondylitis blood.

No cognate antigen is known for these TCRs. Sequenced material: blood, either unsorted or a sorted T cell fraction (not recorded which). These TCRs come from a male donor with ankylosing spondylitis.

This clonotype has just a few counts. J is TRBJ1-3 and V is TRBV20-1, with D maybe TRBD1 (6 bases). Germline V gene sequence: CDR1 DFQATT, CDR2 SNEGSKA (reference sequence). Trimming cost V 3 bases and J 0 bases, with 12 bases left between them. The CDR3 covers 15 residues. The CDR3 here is CSASRQAFSGNTIYF. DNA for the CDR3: TGCAGTGCTAGTAGACAGGCATTCTCTGGAAACACCATATATTTT.

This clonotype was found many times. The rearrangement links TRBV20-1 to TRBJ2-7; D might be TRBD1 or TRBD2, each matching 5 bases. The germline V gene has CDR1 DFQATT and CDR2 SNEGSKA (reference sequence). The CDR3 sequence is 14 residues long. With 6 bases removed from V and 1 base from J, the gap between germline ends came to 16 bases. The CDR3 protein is CSAHWFGGSYEQYF. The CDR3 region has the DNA TGCAGTGCCCACTGGTTTGGGGGTTCCTACGAGCAGTACTTC.